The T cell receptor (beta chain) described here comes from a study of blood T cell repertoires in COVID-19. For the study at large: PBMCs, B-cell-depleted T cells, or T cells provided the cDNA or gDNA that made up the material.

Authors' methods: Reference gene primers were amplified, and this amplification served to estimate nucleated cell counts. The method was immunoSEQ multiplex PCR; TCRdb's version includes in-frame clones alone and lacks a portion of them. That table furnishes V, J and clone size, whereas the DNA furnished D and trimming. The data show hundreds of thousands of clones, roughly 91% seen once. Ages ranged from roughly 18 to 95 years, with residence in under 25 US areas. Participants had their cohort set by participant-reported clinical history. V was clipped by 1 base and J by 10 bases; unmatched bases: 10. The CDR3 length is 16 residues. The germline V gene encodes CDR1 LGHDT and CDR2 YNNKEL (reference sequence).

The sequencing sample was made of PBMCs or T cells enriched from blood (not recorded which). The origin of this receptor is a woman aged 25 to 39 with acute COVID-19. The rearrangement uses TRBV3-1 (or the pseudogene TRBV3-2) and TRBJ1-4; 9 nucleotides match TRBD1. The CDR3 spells CASSQAYRQGDGKLFF. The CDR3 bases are TGTGCCAGCAGCCAAGCCTACCGACAGGGGGACGGAAAACTGTTTTTT.